This TCR beta chain is from a study of blood T cells in healthy people across ages. Through a sample-barcoded 5' primer and a J-beta primer mix, a second PCR was run for 7 to 11 cycles. Using its own MiXCR run on the 5' RACE reads, TCRdb lists one record per CDR3 protein. The sample yields 890,000 or so distinct CDR3 sequences, 62% seen once. In germline, CDR1 is SGHRS, CDR2 YFSETQ. The CDR3 spans 11 residues. Sequencing input: blood. The clonotype originates from a man in his thirties or forties in good health. This rearrangement joins TRBV5-1 to TRBJ2-4; D is ambiguous. The J call could be wrong; TRBJ2-7 is a better fit for the DNA end. The DNA for the CDR3 is TGCGCCAGCAGCTTTCATGCCGAGCAGTACTTC. This encodes CASSFHAEQYF.